This record covers a single T cell receptor beta chain. These data originate in a study of control samples from healthy donors and cancer patients. V was cut by 4 bases and J by 8 bases, with 17 bases left in between. CDR1 is SGHTA and CDR2 is FQGNSA in the germline V gene. The CDR3 has 15 residues. Libraries were prepared by immunoSEQ multiplex PCR; TCRdb keeps only in-frame clonotypes and omits some of them. Here the sample spans around 130,000 clones, 89% being singletons. Sequencing used blood. The gene calls are TRBV7-2 and TRBJ1-4; D is perhaps TRBD1 (5 bases). The sequence derives from a man aged 50-59 years in good health. CDR3 sequence (DNA): TGTGCCAGCAGCTCCCCCGTCAGGGTTGGCGAAAAACTGTTTTTT. Translation gives CASSSPVRVGEKLFF.